Included here is one T cell receptor beta chain sequence, with context. In the study's own analysis: Counts of nucleated cells, estimated from reference gene primer amplification, were obtained. The assay was immunoSEQ multiplex PCR, and TCRdb's table has in-frame clones only and misses some. V, J and clone size reflect that table, while D and trimming were determined from the DNA. The sample consists of 150,000 or so clones, roughly four fifths of them appearing once. This entry is derived from a study of blood T cell repertoires in COVID-19. On the study more broadly: Samples came from the United States, Italy and Spain, spanning acute and convalescent COVID-19. PBMCs, B-cell-depleted T cells, or T cells provided the cDNA or gDNA that made up the material.

V was pared by 5 bases and J by 2 bases, with 14 bases between. Per the germline V gene, CDR1 is SGHTA and CDR2 is FQGTGA. The CDR3 contains 15 residues. The material sequenced was peripheral blood. The clonotype comes from a woman of 80 years or more with acute or convalescent COVID-19. The J gene is TRBJ2-3, the V gene TRBV7-3, with a possible D match to TRBD1 (6 bases). The CDR3 DNA reads TGTGCCAGCAGCCGACAGGAGCTACTCACAGATACGCAGTATTTT. This sequence encodes CASSRQELLTDTQYF.